Listed below are T cell receptor beta chains from one sample, sequenced in a study of technical replicates of blood from a handful of donors. Assay used: immunoSEQ multiplex PCR; TCRdb lists only in-frame clones, some missing. In the table there are fewer than 85,000 clones, approximately 94% of which are singletons. Sequenced material: T cells isolated from PBMCs. Source of these receptors: a human donor in good health. CDR3s include the opening cysteine and the closing phenylalanine or tryptophan.

>TRBJ2-7|TRBV18
CASSGGASGIISEQYF
>TRBJ2-1|TRBV11-3
CASSLGAGYEQFF
>TRBJ1-2|TRBV28
CASSTARRDRGHGYTF
>TRBJ2-5|TRBV5-1
CASSTGLAGRYQETQYF
>TRBJ2-2|TRBV5-1
CASSLVLAGDTGELFF
>TRBJ1-1|TRBV5-1
CASSSTGSGDPNTEAFF
>TRBJ2-7|TRBV28
CASSFKTTGVRYEQYF
>TRBJ2-1|TRBV5-4
CASSFGGGYNEQFF
>TRBJ1-6|TRBV2
CASIYTPGQGGSPLHF
>TRBJ1-1|TRBV4-1
CASSSFALRGLAFF
>TRBJ2-2|TRBV7-6
CASSLAAGTNTGELFF
>TRBJ1-2|TRBV11-2
CASGGGGYTF
>TRBJ2-7|TRBV2
CASSRDRAYHEQYF
>TRBJ1-2|TRBV6-5
CASSQSDSLYGYTF
>TRBJ2-3|TRBV11-2
CASSFSGGGTDTQYF
>TRBJ2-2|TRBV2
CASSDDRITGELFF
>TRBJ1-6|TRBV13
CASSSTRQRALSGLGSPLHF
>TRBJ2-7|TRBV7-9
CASSLAQGRNNEQYF
>TRBJ2-2|TRBV27
CASSWVGLINTGELFF
>TRBJ1-1|TRBV4-1
CASRTGFEAFF
>TRBJ2-7|TRBV6-1
CASSNPVPGSYEQYF
>TRBJ2-7|TRBV11-2
CASSYTTSGLSYEQYF
>TRBJ1-6|TRBV15
CATSRDRQGSPLHF
>TRBJ1-2|TRBV11-3
CASSDGQGGYTF
>TRBJ2-3|TRBV7-9
CASSLSGGGGTQYF
>TRBJ2-7|TRBV6-5
CASSYPGVDEQYF
>TRBJ2-1|TRBV11-3
CASRTSGEQFF
>TRBJ1-1|TRBV6-1
CASSWRGTEAFF
>TRBJ2-7|TRBV21-1
CASSSDRGSYEQYF
>TRBJ1-4|TRBV27
CASSNDPGQSRGKLFF
>TRBJ1-2|TRBV7-2
CASSRGQYGYTF
>TRBJ1-4|TRBV29-1
CSAGTGYEKLFF
>TRBJ2-7|TRBV30
CAWKGTTGFLDEQYF
>TRBJ1-6|TRBV11-1
CASSSRGSDYNSPLHF
>TRBJ1-1|TRBV5-4
CASSMGQVQNTEAFF
>TRBJ2-2|TRBV11-2
CASSPNSGRATGELFF
>TRBJ2-2|TRBV19
CASSKTGGFAGELFF
>TRBJ2-2|TRBV6-5
CASKGTGGTGELFF
>TRBJ2-7|TRBV6-5
CASSYSAGWGEQYF
>TRBJ2-7|TRBV7-9
CASSSRYEQYF
>TRBJ2-1|TRBV11-3
CASSLAVRGSYNEQFF